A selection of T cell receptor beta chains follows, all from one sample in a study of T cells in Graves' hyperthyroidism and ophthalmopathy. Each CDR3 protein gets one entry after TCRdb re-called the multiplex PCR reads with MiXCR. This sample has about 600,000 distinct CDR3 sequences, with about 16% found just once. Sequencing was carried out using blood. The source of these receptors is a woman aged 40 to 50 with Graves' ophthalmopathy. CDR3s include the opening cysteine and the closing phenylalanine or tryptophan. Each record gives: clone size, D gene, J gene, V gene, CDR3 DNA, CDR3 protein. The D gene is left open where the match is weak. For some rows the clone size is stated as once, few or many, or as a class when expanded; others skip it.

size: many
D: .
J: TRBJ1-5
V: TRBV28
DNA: TGTGCCAGCAGACACAGGGCCCACCAGCGCCAGCATTTT
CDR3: CASRHRAHQRQHF

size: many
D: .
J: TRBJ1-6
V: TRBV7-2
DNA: TGTGCCAGCAGCTTCAAGGGGGGGGATAATTCACCCCTCCACTTT
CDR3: CASSFKGGDNSPLHF

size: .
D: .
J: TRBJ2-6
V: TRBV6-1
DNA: TGTGCCAGCAGACGACAGGAAAGCTCTGGGGCCAACGTCCTGACTTTC
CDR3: CASRRQESSGANVLTF

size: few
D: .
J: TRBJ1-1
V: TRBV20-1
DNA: TGCAGTGCTAAGAGTCTGACCTATAACACTGAAGCTTTCTTT
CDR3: CSAKSLTYNTEAFF

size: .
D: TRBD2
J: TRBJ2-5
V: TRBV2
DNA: TGTGCCGCAAGGGTTCGGGGCCAGCGGGGGGGCCGGGAGACCCAGTACTTC
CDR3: CAARVRGQRGGRETQYF

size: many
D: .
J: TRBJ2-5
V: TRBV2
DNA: TGTGCCACGAACAGGGAGGGTCAAGAGACCCAGTACTTC
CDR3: CATNREGQETQYF

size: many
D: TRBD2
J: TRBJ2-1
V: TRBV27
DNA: TGTGCCAGCAGACCGCCGTGGGCTAGCGGTTACAATGAGCAGTTCTTC
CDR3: CASRPPWASGYNEQFF

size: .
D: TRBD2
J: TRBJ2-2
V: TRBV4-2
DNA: TGTGCCAGCAGCTCACGGACTAGCGGGGACACCGGGGAGCTGTTTTTT
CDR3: CASSSRTSGDTGELFF

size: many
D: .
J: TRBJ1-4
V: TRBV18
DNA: TGTGCCAGCTCAGGCCCAGAGAATGAAAAACTGTTTTTT
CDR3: CASSGPENEKLFF

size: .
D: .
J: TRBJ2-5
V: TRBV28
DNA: TGTGCCAGCCCCTGGGGGAGCGGAGAGACCCAGTACTTC
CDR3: CASPWGSGETQYF

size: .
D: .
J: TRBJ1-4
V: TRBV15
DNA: TGTGCCACCAGCAAATTCGCAACTAATGAAAAACTGTTTTTT
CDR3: CATSKFATNEKLFF